What follows are 20 T cell receptor beta chains derived from one specimen sequenced in a study of blood T cell repertoires in COVID-19. Sequencing used immunoSEQ multiplex PCR; TCRdb keeps in-frame clones, though not all of them. This table has roughly 210,000 clones, less than 90% appearing once. Material: peripheral blood. The receptors derive from a man between 65 and 80 years old with acute or convalescent COVID-19.

The chain has TRBV19 and TRBJ1-1; D unclear. Germline V CDR1 and CDR2: LNHDA, SQIVND (reference sequence). The CDR3 totals 16 residues. Trimming stripped 6 bases from V and 0 bases from J, with 17 bases between. This chain's CDR3 is CASSLGEPSMNTEAFF. The CDR3, as DNA: TGTGCCAGTAGCCTGGGAGAACCCTCCATGAACACTGAAGCTTTCTTT. The full variable domain, completed using reference TRBV19 and TRBJ1-1, is DGGITQSPKYLFRKEGQNVTLSCEQNLNHDAMYWYRQDPGQGLRLIYYSQIVNDFQKGDIAEGYSVSREKKESFPLTVTSAQKNPTAFYLCASSLGEPSMNTEAFFGQGTRLTVV.

This clone was found a few times. The chain recombines TRBV10-3 with TRBJ2-7; 10 bases match TRBD1. J lost 5 bases, V lost 7 bases, and 8 bases had no gene match. This CDR3 contains 14 residues. The germline CDR1 and CDR2 sequences are ENHRY and SYGVKD. This CDR3 is CAIKGDRGIDEQYF. The CDR3 nucleotides read TGTGCCATCAAAGGGGACAGGGGTATCGACGAGCAGTACTTC.

The rearrangement joins TRBV4-1 to TRBJ1-5, with a tentative D call TRBD1 (6 bases). The length of the CDR3 is 15 residues. Germline values: CDR1 MGHRA, CDR2 YSYEKL. Between the trimmed V and J ends, which lost 3 bases and 3 bases, there was a span of 12 bases. The CDR3 nucleotides read TGCGCCAGCAGCCAGTCCGACAGGTACAATCAGCCCCAGCATTTT. It codes for CASSQSDRYNQPQHF.

The chain uses TRBV6-5 and TRBJ2-4; D not resolved. Germline CDR1 reads MNHEY; CDR2 reads SVGAGI. V gave up 0 bases and J gave up 3 bases, with 12 bases separating them. The length of the CDR3 is 16 residues. The CDR3, as DNA: TGTGCCAGCAGTTACTCCCCATCTCGGAGCAAAAACATTCAGTACTTC. Translation: CASSYSPSRSKNIQYF.

The chain uses TRBV6-5 and TRBJ1-1; D might be TRBD1 (6 bases). Per germline, CDR1 MNHEY and CDR2 SVGAGI. The CDR3 loop spans 13 amino acids. Trimming cost V 10 bases and J 4 bases, with 16 bases left between them. The CDR3 reads CAILTGKGTEAFF. Written as DNA, the CDR3 is TGTGCCATCCTGACAGGTAAGGGCACTGAAGCTTTCTTT.

This clone was observed a single time. V usage is TRBV27 and J usage is TRBJ2-2, with a weak D call TRBD1 (5 bases). The length of the CDR3 is 13 residues. The V gene lost 5 bases and the J gene lost 6 bases, with 10 bases spanning the gap. Germline values: CDR1 MNHEY, CDR2 SMNVEV (reference sequence). In nucleotides, the CDR3 is TGTGCCAGCAGTCTCAGGGTCTCCGGGGAGCTGTTTTTT. Translating it yields CASSLRVSGELFF.

The chain joins TRBV2 to TRBJ1-5, with 10 positions matching TRBD1. The CDR3 loop spans 16 amino acids. Trimming cost V 8 bases and J 7 bases; bases outside gene matches: 14. Germline CDR1 reads SNHLY; CDR2 reads FYNNEI. CDR3 loop: CASGRSEDRGWQPQHF. DNA of the CDR3: TGTGCCAGCGGACGGTCCGAGGACAGGGGGTGGCAGCCCCAGCATTTT.

The rearrangement joins TRBV5-1 to TRBJ2-1; 9 bases map to TRBD1. The CDR3 length is 17 residues. Trimming cost V 2 bases and J 3 bases; bases outside gene matches: 9. Germline CDR1 reads SGHRS; CDR2 reads YFSETQ. The CDR3 nucleotides are TGCGCCAGCAGCTTAACATTGACAGGGGGTTTCTACAATGAGCAGTTCTTC. Translated, it gives CASSLTLTGGFYNEQFF.

The chain employs TRBV9 and TRBJ2-1, with 10 bases aligning to TRBD2. The CDR3 totals 16 residues. J lost 5 bases, V lost 0 bases, and 5 bases had no gene match. Germline values: CDR1 SGDLS, CDR2 YYNGEE. DNA for the CDR3: TGTGCCAGCAGCGTAGTCCCAGCGGGAGGGGACAATGAGCAGTTCTTC. Translated, it gives CASSVVPAGGDNEQFF.

This rearrangement joins TRBV11-2 to TRBJ2-2; 8 bases are shared with TRBD2. CDR1 and CDR2 from the germline V gene are SGHAT and FQNNGV. CDR3 length equals 18 residues. V trimming: 3 bases; J trimming: 1 base; junction bases outside the gene matches: 10. CDR3 loop: CASSFAGTSGVNTGELFF. The DNA for the CDR3 is TGTGCCAGCAGCTTCGCGGGAACTAGCGGAGTGAACACCGGGGAGCTGTTTTTT.

A note on this clone: Other DNA variants within this sample encode the same CDR3. The chain recombines TRBV6-2 or TRBV6-3 with TRBJ1-5; possibly TRBD1 for D (6 bases). This CDR3 spans 17 amino acids. CDR1 and CDR2 (germline): MNHEY, SVGEGT. Trimming stripped 6 bases from V and 0 bases from J, with 18 bases between. The CDR3 DNA reads as TGTGCCAGCAGCCTCGACAGGCGCCCAAATAGCAATCAGCCCCAGCATTTT. This codes for CASSLDRRPNSNQPQHF.

The rearrangement joins TRBV28 to TRBJ2-7, with TRBD1 matching 9 bases. V lost 4 bases, J lost 4 bases, and 11 bases stayed unmatched. From germline, CDR1 is MDHEN and CDR2 SYDVKM. This CDR3 is built from 16 residues. The CDR3 DNA reads as TGTGCCAGCAGTTCAGGTGCTGGACAGGGGAGGTACGAGCAGTACTTC. This codes for CASSSGAGQGRYEQYF.

The chain links TRBV6-4 to TRBJ2-3, with 8 positions matching TRBD1. Germline trimming cut 0 bases from V and 2 bases from J; bases unmatched to any gene: 4. The germline CDR1 and CDR2 sequences are MRHNA and SNTAGT. The CDR3 is 16 residues long. This CDR3 is CASSDSGQEDTDTQYF. In DNA, the CDR3 is TGTGCCAGCAGTGACTCGGGACAGGAGGACACAGATACGCAGTATTTT.

The chain links TRBV5-1 to TRBJ1-2; 10 nucleotides align to TRBD1. This CDR3 region has 13 residues. The germline V gene has CDR1 SGHRS and CDR2 YFSETQ. The V and J ends lost 4 bases and 7 bases, in that order; junction bases with no gene match: 4. This CDR3 reads CASSEGQGFGYTF. The CDR3 DNA reads TGCGCCAGCAGCGAGGGACAGGGGTTTGGCTACACCTTC.

This chain links TRBV7-9 with TRBJ1-6; maybe TRBD1 (5 bases). The ends were cut back, 2 bases at V and 9 bases at J, with 11 bases in the middle. Per the germline V gene, CDR1 is SEHNR and CDR2 is FQNEAQ (reference sequence). This CDR3 comprises 14 residues. The CDR3 protein is CASSLSQGTSPLHF. The CDR3 DNA follows: TGTGCCAGCAGCTTATCGCAGGGAACTTCACCCCTCCACTTT. The full variable domain, completed using reference TRBV7-9 and TRBJ1-6, is DTGVSQNPRHKITKRGQNVTFRCDPISEHNRLYWYRQTLGQGPEFLTYFQNEAQLEKSRLLSDRFSAERPKGSFSTLEIQRTEQGDSAMYLCASSLSQGTSPLHFGNGTRLTVT.

The CDR3 sequence: CASTRTGNEQYF. CDR3 bases: TGTGCCAGCACTAGGACAGGGAACGAGCAGTACTTC. The chain combines TRBV12-3 or TRBV12-4 with TRBJ2-7; TRBD1 aligns across 8 bases. Trimming removed 7 bases from V and 5 bases from J; junction bases left unmatched: 4. The CDR3 consists of 12 residues.

The CDR3 sequence is CASSLGSMNTEAFF. The CDR3, as DNA: TGCGCCAGCAGCTTGGGTAGCATGAACACTGAAGCTTTCTTT. The rearrangement joins TRBV5-1 to TRBJ1-1; D uncertain. This CDR3 spans 14 amino acids. Germline V lookup: CDR1 SGHRS, CDR2 YFSETQ. V was shortened by 0 bases and J by 0 bases, with 6 bases between the two germline ends.

The V and J genes are TRBV7-2 and TRBJ1-3; D is uncertain. Trimming removed 5 bases from V and 4 bases from J, with 15 bases in between. The CDR3 contains 15 residues. Looked up from germline, CDR1 is SGHTA and CDR2 is FQGNSA. The CDR3 protein is CASSPNSLQGNTIYF. The CDR3, as DNA: TGTGCCAGCAGCCCAAATTCTTTACAAGGAAACACCATATATTTT.

The gene calls are TRBV29-1 and TRBJ1-2, with 10 bases fitting TRBD1. This CDR3 region has 15 residues. Germline CDR1 reads SQVTM; CDR2 reads ANQGSEA. The V gene end was trimmed by 4 bases and the J gene end by 3 bases; junction bases not matched to a gene: 8. CDR3 protein: CSVVGGQGIDYGYTF. CDR3 DNA: TGCAGCGTTGTGGGGGGACAGGGGATCGACTATGGCTACACCTTC. Using reference TRBV29-1 and TRBJ1-2 for the parts outside the CDR3, the full variable domain is SAVISQKPSRDICQRGTSLTIQCQVDSQVTMMFWYRQQPGQSLTLIATANQGSEATYESGFVIDKFPISRPNLTFSTLTVSNMSPEDSSIYLCSVVGGQGIDYGYTFGSGTRLTVV.

This chain connects TRBV28 to TRBJ1-1; 9 nucleotides line up with TRBD1. CDR1 is MDHEN and CDR2 is SYDVKM in the germline V gene. The CDR3 is 15 amino acids. After removal of 5 bases from V and 2 bases from J, the junction contained 6 bases not matched to a gene. The CDR3 nucleotides are TGTGCCAGCAGTCCTTACACAGGGGGCAACACTGAAGCTTTCTTT. This encodes CASSPYTGGNTEAFF.